Listed below are T cell receptor beta chains from one sample, sequenced in a study of blood T cells in healthy people across ages. A single record per CDR3 protein comes from TCRdb applying MiXCR to the 5' RACE reads. The sample has 1.5 million to 2 million distinct CDR3 sequences; roughly 50% are singletons. The sequencing sample was made of blood. Receptors originate from a woman in her forties in good health. The conserved cysteine and the conserved F or W are not part of the CDR3 here. The size field is filled for only some rows; it gives once, few, many or a size class.

TRBJ1-2	TRBV27	NA	ASSLGPDPSSYGYT
TRBJ2-7	TRBV7-2	few	ASSSPIRGITYEQY
TRBJ2-3	TRBV5-1	NA	ASSLMTRGADTQY
TRBJ2-3	TRBV20-1	few	SASRQGAGDTQY
TRBJ2-3	TRBV6-5	NA	ASSYSTSWADTQY
TRBJ1-2	TRBV29-1	NA	SVLNQGLDGYT
TRBJ2-5	TRBV6-2/TRBV6-3	NA	ASSFVKGRGTQETQY
TRBJ2-5	TRBV20-1	NA	SANRDRGLGETQY
TRBJ2-1	TRBV20-1	many	SASSVKTYNEQF
TRBJ1-2	TRBV6-5	once	ASSPVWTGYNYGYT
TRBJ2-7	TRBV28	NA	ASSFVGQGKGNEQY
TRBJ2-3	TRBV7-2	few	ASSTQAAESHTDTQY
TRBJ1-2	TRBV29-1	NA	SVDWGKGPNYGYT
TRBJ2-7	TRBV20-1	few	SARAVDEQY
TRBJ1-2	TRBV5-1	NA	ASSLWQGATRSYGYT
TRBJ1-1	TRBV6-2/TRBV6-3	NA	ASSPMTGRTEAF
TRBJ2-5	TRBV11-2	NA	ASSQSGGALETQY
TRBJ2-3	TRBV3-1	few	ASSQEGELAGDTDTQY
TRBJ2-3	TRBV20-1	few	SARDRWKGPDTQY
TRBJ2-5	TRBV20-1	NA	SARVLGGSQETQY
TRBJ2-3	TRBV9	NA	ASSEMVDTQY
TRBJ1-1	TRBV11-1	NA	ASSRGGEDTEAF
TRBJ2-5	TRBV7-2	NA	ASSRDHQETQY
TRBJ2-1	TRBV6-1	few	ASSVLPSSYNEQF
TRBJ2-3	TRBV20-1	NA	SAVEATDTQY
TRBJ2-5	TRBV4-3	few	ASSQVQGAAETQY
TRBJ1-1	TRBV6-2/TRBV6-3	NA	ASSYSPVEAF
TRBJ2-1	TRBV20-1	NA	SATGLSQGNEQF
TRBJ2-3	TRBV7-2	NA	ASSLVLAGDTTTDTQY
TRBJ2-5	TRBV25-1	NA	ASSEYAGFDEQY
TRBJ2-7	TRBV20-1	NA	SAGRGVFPYEQY
TRBJ2-3	TRBV6-6	NA	ASSYSPGEDTQY
TRBJ2-3	TRBV27	NA	ASSSPRRGSTDTQY
TRBJ2-1	TRBV24-1	NA	ATSDLQRVGEQF
TRBJ2-5	TRBV10-3	NA	AISTGEETQY
TRBJ2-6	TRBV28	NA	ASSLLISSGANVLT